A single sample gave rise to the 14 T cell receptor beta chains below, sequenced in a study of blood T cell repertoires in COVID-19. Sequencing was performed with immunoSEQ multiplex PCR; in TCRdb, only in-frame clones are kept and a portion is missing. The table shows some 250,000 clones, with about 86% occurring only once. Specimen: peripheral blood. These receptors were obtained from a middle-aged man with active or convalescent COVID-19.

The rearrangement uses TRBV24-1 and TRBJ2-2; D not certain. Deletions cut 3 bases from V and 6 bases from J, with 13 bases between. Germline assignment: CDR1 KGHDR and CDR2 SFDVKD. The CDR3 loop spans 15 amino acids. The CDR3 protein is CATSDQTLRSGELFF. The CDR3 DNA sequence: TGTGCCACCAGTGATCAAACCCTCAGGTCCGGGGAGCTGTTTTTT.

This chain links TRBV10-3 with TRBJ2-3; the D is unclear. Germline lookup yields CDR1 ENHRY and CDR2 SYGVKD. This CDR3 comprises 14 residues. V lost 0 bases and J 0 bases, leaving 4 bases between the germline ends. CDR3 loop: CAISESASTDTQYF. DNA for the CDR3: TGTGCCATCAGTGAGTCAGCTAGCACAGATACGCAGTATTTT.

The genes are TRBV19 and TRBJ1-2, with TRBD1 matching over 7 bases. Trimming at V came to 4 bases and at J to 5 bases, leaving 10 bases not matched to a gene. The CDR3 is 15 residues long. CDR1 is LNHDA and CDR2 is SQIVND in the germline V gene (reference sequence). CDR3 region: CASSRGGRGTYGYTF. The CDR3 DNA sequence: TGTGCCAGTAGTAGAGGGGGCCGGGGTACTTATGGCTACACCTTC.

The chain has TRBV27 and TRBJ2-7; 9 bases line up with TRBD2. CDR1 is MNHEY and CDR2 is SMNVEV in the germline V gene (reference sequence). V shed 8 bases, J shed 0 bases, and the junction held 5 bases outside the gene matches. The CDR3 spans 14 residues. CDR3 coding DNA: TGTGCCAGCGGACTAGCGTTCAGCTCCTACGAGCAGTACTTC. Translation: CASGLAFSSYEQYF.

The DNA of the CDR3 is TGTGCCAGCAACCGGCGGGGGGAACCCCAAGAGACCCAGTACTTC. This gives the protein CASNRRGEPQETQYF. The rearrangement joins TRBV7-6 to TRBJ2-5; 8 bases line up with TRBD2. Trimming removed 7 bases from V and 1 base from J; junction bases left unmatched: 8. The CDR3 extends over 15 amino acids. CDR1 and CDR2 from the germline V gene are SGHVS and FNYEAQ.

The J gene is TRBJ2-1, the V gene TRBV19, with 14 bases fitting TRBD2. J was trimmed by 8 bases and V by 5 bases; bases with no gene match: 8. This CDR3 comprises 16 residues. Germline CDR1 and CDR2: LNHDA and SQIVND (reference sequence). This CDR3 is CASSPRTSGRSDEQFF. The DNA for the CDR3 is TGTGCCAGTAGTCCGCGGACTAGCGGGAGGAGTGATGAGCAGTTCTTC. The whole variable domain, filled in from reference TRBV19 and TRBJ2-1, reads DGGITQSPKYLFRKEGQNVTLSCEQNLNHDAMYWYRQDPGQGLRLIYYSQIVNDFQKGDIAEGYSVSREKKESFPLTVTSAQKNPTAFYLCASSPRTSGRSDEQFFGPGTRLTVL.

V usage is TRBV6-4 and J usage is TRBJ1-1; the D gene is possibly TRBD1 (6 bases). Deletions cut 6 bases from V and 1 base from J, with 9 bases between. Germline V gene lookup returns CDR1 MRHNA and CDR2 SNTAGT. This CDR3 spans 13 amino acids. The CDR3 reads CASRGQTNTEAFF. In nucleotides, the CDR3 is TGTGCCAGCAGAGGACAGACGAACACTGAAGCTTTCTTT.

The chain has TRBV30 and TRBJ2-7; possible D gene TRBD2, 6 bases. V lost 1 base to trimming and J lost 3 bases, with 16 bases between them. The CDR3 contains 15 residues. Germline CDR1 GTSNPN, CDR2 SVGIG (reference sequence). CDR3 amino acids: CAWSDLRTGVYEQYF. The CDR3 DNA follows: TGTGCCTGGAGTGATCTAAGGACGGGGGTCTACGAGCAGTACTTC.

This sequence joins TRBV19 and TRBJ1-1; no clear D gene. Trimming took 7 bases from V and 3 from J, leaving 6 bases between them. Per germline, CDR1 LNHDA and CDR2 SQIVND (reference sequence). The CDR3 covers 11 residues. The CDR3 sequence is CASKRDTEAFF. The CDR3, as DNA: TGTGCCAGTAAGAGGGACACTGAAGCTTTCTTT.

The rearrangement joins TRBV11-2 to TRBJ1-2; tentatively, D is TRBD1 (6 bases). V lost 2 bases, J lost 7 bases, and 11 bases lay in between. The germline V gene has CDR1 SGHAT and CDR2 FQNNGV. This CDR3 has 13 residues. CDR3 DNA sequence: TGTGCCAGCAGCTTAAATGAAGGGGGTGGCTACACCTTC. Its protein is CASSLNEGGGYTF.

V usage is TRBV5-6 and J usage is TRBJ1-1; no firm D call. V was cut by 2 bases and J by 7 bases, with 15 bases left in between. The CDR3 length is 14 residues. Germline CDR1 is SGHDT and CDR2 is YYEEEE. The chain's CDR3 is CASSLLGEQFEAFF. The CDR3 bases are TGTGCCAGCAGCTTACTCGGGGAACAGTTTGAAGCTTTCTTT. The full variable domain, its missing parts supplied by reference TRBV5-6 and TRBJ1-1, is DAGVTQSPTHLIKTRGQQVTLRCSPKSGHDTVSWYQQALGQGPQFIFQYYEEEERQRGNFPDRFSGHQFPNYSSELNVNALLLGDSALYLCASSLLGEQFEAFFGQGTRLTVV.

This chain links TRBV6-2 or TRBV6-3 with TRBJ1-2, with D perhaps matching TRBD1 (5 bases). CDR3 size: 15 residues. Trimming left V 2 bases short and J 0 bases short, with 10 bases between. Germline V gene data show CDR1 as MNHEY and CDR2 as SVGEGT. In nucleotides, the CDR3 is TGTGCCAGCAGTTACACGACAGCTTCTAACTATGGCTACACCTTC. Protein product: CASSYTTASNYGYTF.

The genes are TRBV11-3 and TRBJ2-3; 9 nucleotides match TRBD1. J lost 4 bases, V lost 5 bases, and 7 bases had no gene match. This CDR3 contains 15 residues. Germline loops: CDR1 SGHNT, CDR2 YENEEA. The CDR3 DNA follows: TGTGCCAGCAGCCTCCGGACAGGGGTGGCAGATACGCAGTATTTT. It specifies CASSLRTGVADTQYF. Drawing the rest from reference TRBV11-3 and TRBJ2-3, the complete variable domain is EAGVVQSPRYKIIEKKQPVAFWCNPISGHNTLYWYLQNLGQGPELLIRYENEEAVDDSQLPKDRFSAERLKGVDSTLKIQPAELGDSAVYLCASSLRTGVADTQYFGPGTRLTVL.

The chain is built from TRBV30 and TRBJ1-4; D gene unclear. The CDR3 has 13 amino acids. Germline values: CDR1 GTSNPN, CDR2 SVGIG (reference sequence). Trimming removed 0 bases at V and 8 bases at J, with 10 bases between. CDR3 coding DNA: TGTGCCTGGAGTGTCGGCAGGTGGGAAAAACTGTTTTTT. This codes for CAWSVGRWEKLFF.